This T cell receptor (beta chain) was identified during a study of human T cells and chemical hapten exposure (dated by TCRdb to about 2021). Context from the whole study: For sensitization, 2% DPC in acetone was applied to a 2 cm by 2 cm area of upper inner arm skin. This study followed changes in the peripheral blood TCR repertoire in vivo during primary and secondary sensitization of alopecia patients to the hapten diphenylcyclopropenone (DPC). Alopecia areata with under or over 50% scalp involvement, alopecia totalis and alopecia universalis were represented in the patient cohort, which was mostly female. For TCR sequencing, blood came from 25 to 30 alopecia patients at anywhere from one to four time points (pre-sensitization, 2, 6 and 24 weeks). Throughout the roughly 23-week study period, patients were also given weekly therapeutic DPC doses on the scalp. Blood samples were taken from patients before sensitization (week 0) and then at 2, 6 and about 24 weeks after DPC sensitization. Patch testing was performed on the upper back with Finn chambers containing 0.01% DPC, and the patch tests were scored after 6 days according to International Contact Dermatitis Research Group standards. Libraries were pooled for sequencing, and variation in per-sample TCR yields was attributed mainly to small differences in library volumes within the pool.

The investigation overall reported the following: Patch test score was positively correlated with the number of PT1 expanded TCRs, with significance at thresholds 8, 16 and 32 but not at 4. Compared with pre-sensitization or healthy control sets, expanded TCRs formed significantly more large CDR3 similarity clusters, which is consistent with antigen-driven responses. Repeated subsampling changed both the strength of the expansion versus patch-test correlation and the threshold at which that correlation became significant. DPC sensitization did not change how many TCRs were above 1 in 1000 frequency, and no evidence was found of alterations in global repertoire structure. Because all patients had alopecia, a presumed autoimmune disease, the immune response of the patients might differ from that of healthy individuals.

According to the study, the label for this sample's time point signals: patch test 2, 6 weeks after DPC sensitization. The treatment or condition label here, explained by the study, means: therapeutic diphenylcyclopropenone sensitization with weekly scalp DPC. Blood at each patch-test visit was drawn before the patch test was applied. Patients were eligible if aged 18 to 70, diagnosed with alopecia and judged suitable for DPC therapy, and pregnant patients were excluded. Total RNA was isolated from unfractionated whole blood collected in Tempus Blood RNA tubes. Library creation used RACE. Sequencing used a NextSeq 500. During library preparation, unique molecular identifiers were attached to individual cDNA molecules so that TCRs could be counted in a quantitative, reproducible way. For every blood RNA sample, sequencing covered both the TCR alpha and TCR beta chains. From the authors' description of their analysis: Samples had a median of roughly 100,000 TCRs, with a range from roughly 23,224 to 700,000. The Decombinator software suite was used to annotate V, J and CDR3 in the TCR reads. For the PS versus PT1 abundance plots, all samples were subsampled to the same number of TCRs (28,000). TCRs were defined as expanded if absent before sensitization and observed at least eight times at the 2-week time point. TCRdb reworked the public reads: Q25 trimming with fastp, MiXCR clone assembly, productive beta chains retained. Each CDR3 protein appears once, grouped with its most common genes and DNA. In this record, the V and J calls reflect TCRdb's handling and not the investigators' own analysis. The table for this sample lists about 94,000 distinct CDR3 sequences; around 9.3% of them were counted only once. The ten largest clones capture approximately 2.2% of the sample.

In regard to this clonotype: This receptor's antigen is unknown. Per-base qualities were not stored, and no clone one base away is much larger.

CDR1 is given as MNHEY and CDR2 as SVGEGT, both from the germline V gene. The cysteine opens and the phenylalanine closes a CDR3 of 14 amino acids. Solely the CDR3 DNA is kept, with 42 bases framed from the first base. V is pruned by 7 bases and J by 3 bases, leaving 3 bases of the junction without a gene match. The sequence came from a woman aged 40 to 49 with alopecia areata. Some clones in this sample may be carry-over from other donors' samples. The chain is made from TRBV6-2 or TRBV6-3 and TRBJ2-2; 9 middle bases align to TRBD1. The sample in question was whole blood, obtained in connection with sensitization to the hapten diphenylcyclopropenone (DPC). The sequence in DNA is TGTGCCAGCAAGGACAGGGGTCACACCGGGGAGCTGTTTTTT. This encodes CASKDRGHTGELFF.